This T cell receptor beta chain came from a study of blood T cells in healthy people across ages. Isolation recovered at least 6 million PBMCs from every sample. Remarks on this clonotype: Its specificity is not known.

The CDR3 has 16 residues. With 5 bases clipped from V and 2 bases from J, the junction kept 6 bases outside the gene matches. CDR1 and CDR2 (germline): SGHVS, FQNEAQ. Study observations and caveats: The authors considered diversity estimates from one million T cells to be underestimates.

The use of a sample-barcoded 5' primer and a J-beta primer mix characterized a second PCR of roughly 6 to 11 cycles. Each cDNA molecule received a tag from a template-switch adaptor that had 12 random nucleotides. From the 5' RACE reads, TCRdb called clonotypes with MiXCR, one entry per CDR3 protein. Of approximately 850,000 distinct CDR3 sequences listed, roughly 50% are singletons. The material sequenced was blood. The chain is built from TRBV7-8 and TRBJ2-7, with TRBD2 matching over 13 bases. The receptor was derived from a man aged 25-45 years in good health. CDR3 residues: CASSPGLAGAPYEQYF. Written as DNA, the CDR3 is TGTGCCAGCAGCCCCGGACTAGCGGGAGCCCCCTACGAGCAGTACTTC.